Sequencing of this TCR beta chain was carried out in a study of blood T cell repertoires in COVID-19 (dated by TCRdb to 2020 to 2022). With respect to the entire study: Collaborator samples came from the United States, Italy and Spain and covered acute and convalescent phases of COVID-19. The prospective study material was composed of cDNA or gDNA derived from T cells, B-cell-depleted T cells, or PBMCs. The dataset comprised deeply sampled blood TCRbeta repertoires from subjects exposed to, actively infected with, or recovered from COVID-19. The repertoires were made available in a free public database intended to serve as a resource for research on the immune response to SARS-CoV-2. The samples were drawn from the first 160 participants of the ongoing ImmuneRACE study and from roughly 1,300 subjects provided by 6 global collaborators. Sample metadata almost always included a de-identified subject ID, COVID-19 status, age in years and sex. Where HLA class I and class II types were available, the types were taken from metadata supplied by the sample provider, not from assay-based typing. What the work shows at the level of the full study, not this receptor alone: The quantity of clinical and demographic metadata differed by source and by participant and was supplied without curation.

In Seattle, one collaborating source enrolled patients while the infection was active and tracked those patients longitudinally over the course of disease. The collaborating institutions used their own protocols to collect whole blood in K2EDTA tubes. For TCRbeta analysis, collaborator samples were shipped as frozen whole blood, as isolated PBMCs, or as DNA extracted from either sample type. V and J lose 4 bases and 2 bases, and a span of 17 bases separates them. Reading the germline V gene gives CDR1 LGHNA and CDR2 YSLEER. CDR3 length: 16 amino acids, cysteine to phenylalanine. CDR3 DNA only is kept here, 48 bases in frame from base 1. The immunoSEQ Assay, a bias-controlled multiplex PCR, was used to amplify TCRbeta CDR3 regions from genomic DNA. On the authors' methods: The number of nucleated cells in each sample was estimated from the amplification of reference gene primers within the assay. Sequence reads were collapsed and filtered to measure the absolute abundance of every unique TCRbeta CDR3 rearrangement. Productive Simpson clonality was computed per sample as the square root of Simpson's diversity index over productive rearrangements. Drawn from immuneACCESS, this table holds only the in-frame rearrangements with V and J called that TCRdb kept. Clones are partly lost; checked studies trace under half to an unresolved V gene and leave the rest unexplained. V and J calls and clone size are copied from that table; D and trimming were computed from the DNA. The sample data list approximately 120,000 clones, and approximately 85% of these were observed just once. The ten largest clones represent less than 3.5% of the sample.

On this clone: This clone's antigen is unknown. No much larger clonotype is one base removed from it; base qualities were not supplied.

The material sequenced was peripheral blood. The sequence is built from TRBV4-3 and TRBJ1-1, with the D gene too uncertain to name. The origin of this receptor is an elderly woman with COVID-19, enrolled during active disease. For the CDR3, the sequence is CASSRTDRSFNTEAFF. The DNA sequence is TGCGCCAGCAGCCGAACAGACCGGTCGTTCAACACTGAAGCTTTCTTT.